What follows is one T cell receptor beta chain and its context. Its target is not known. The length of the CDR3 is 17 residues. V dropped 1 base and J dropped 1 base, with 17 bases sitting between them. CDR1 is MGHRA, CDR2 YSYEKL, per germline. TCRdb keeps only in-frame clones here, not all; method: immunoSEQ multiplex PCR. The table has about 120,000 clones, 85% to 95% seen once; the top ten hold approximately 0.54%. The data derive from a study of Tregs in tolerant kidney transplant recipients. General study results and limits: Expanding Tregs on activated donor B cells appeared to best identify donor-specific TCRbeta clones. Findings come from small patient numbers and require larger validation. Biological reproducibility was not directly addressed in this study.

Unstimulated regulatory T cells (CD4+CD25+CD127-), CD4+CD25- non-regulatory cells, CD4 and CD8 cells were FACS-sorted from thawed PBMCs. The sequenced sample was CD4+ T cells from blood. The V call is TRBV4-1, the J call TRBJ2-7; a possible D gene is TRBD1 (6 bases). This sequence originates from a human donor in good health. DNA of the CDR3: TGCGCCAGCAGCCAAGGGGCCTGGCAGGGGATTTCCTACGAGCAGTACTTC. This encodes CASSQGAWQGISYEQYF.